This T cell receptor beta chain derives from a study of T cells in pancreatic ductal adenocarcinoma. With 5 bases removed from V and 1 base from J, the gap between germline ends came to 12 bases. Germline V gives CDR1 SGHTA, CDR2 FQGNSA. The CDR3 totals 14 residues. The protocol was immunoSEQ multiplex PCR, while the TCRdb copy is restricted to in-frame clones and leaves out a portion. The table has tens of thousands of clones, 90% to 95% seen once. This clone came up once. The antigen remains undetermined. Surgery without prior neoadjuvant therapy was the treatment of the selected pancreatic ductal adenocarcinoma patients. Findings of the study overall: Enrichment of CD45RO+ effector over naive T cells in tumors may bias clonality. Blood clonality (about 0.072) did not differ significantly from tumor (about 0.12). The resected pancreatic cancer cohort was biased toward the minority with early-stage disease. Unique clonotypes were approximately 8-fold more numerous in blood than in tumor.

This clonotype originated in a human donor with pancreatic ductal adenocarcinoma. The sequenced material came from PBMCs. J is TRBJ2-7 and V is TRBV7-2; tentatively, D is TRBD1 (6 bases). The CDR3 DNA sequence: TGTGCCAGCAGCGTCCGACAGGAATCCTACGAGCAGTACTTC. This encodes CASSVRQESYEQYF. Drawing the rest from reference TRBV7-2 and TRBJ2-7, the complete variable domain is GAGVSQSPSNKVTEKGKDVELRCDPISGHTALYWYRQSLGQGLEFLIYFQGNSAPDKSGLPSDRFSAERTGGSVSTLTIQRTQQEDSAVYLCASSVRQESYEQYFGPGTRLTVT.